This T cell receptor (beta chain) was profiled in a study of PD-1 blockade in classical Hodgkin lymphoma. Study conclusions and caveats: Patients with a complete response exhibited baseline diversity comparable to newly diagnosed patients. Only CD4+ TCR diversity, not CD8+, had risen significantly by C4D1. Causes of the repertoire differences remain undefined, possibly disease activity or prior therapy.

With regard to this clone: The target antigen is unknown.

The germline V gene has CDR1 MNHNS and CDR2 SASEGT. The CDR3 is made up of 14 amino acids. V lost 8 bases to trimming and J lost 0 bases, with 11 bases between them. Brentuximab vedotin exposure varied, and every patient relapsed after autologous stem cell transplantation. The repertoire was sequenced with immunoSEQ multiplex PCR; TCRdb's copy has only in-frame clones and lacks some. The repertoire holds 15,000 to 16,000 clones, with around four fifths as singletons. This material consisted of peripheral blood mononuclear cells (PBMCs), taken before the second cycle of nivolumab. V usage is TRBV6-1 and J usage is TRBJ1-3; D is undetermined. The receptor's source is a human donor with classical Hodgkin lymphoma. CDR3 amino acids: CASGSGFSGNTIYF. The CDR3 DNA follows: TGTGCCAGCGGCTCAGGATTCTCTGGAAACACCATATATTTT.